The 23 T cell receptor beta chains below come from one sample, sequenced in a study of CD8 T cells in ankylosing spondylitis. General study results and limits: Made up of about eight highly homologous variants, a TCR beta motif appeared characteristic of ankylosing spondylitis blood.

TCRdb ran MiXCR on the 5' RACE reads and lists one entry per CDR3 protein. Here the sample spans hundreds of thousands of distinct CDR3 sequences, around 26% being singletons. Their antigens remain unidentified. The sample comprised blood, either unsorted or a sorted T cell fraction (not recorded which). The receptors were sampled from a male donor with ankylosing spondylitis.

V usage is TRBV4-2 and J usage is TRBJ2-1, with 7 bases matching TRBD2. This CDR3 comprises 17 residues. CDR1 LGHNA and CDR2 YNFKEQ come from the germline V gene. Trimming took 0 bases from V and 2 from J; bases not matched to a gene: 7. As DNA, the CDR3 is TGTGCCAGCAGCCAAGATCTGGCGGGAGCGGCCTACAATGAGCAGTTCTTC. Translating it yields CASSQDLAGAAYNEQFF.

A few counts support this clonotype. CDR3: CASSLEGFSYNEQFF. The CDR3 nucleotides read TGCGCCAGCAGCTTGGAAGGGTTCTCCTACAATGAGCAGTTCTTC. The chain combines TRBV5-1 with TRBJ2-1; D remains unclear. Trimming stripped 0 bases from V and 0 bases from J, with 7 bases between. The CDR3 extends over 15 amino acids. Germline CDR1 reads SGHRS; CDR2 reads YFSETQ.

This clonotype was detected only a few times. The genes are TRBV6-1 and TRBJ1-2; D not certain. The CDR3 contains 11 residues. In germline, CDR1 is MNHNS, CDR2 SASEGT. The V end lost 10 bases, the J end lost 6 bases, and 12 bases lay between the germline ends. CDR3 loop: CATATWDGYTF. In nucleotides, the CDR3 is TGTGCCACCGCGACGTGGGATGGCTACACCTTC.

This clonotype was picked up many times. V and J are TRBV7-6 and TRBJ2-1; 9 bases fit TRBD2. The germline gives CDR1 SGHVS, CDR2 FNYEAQ. Trimming removed 5 bases from V and 5 bases from J; junction bases left unmatched: 4. CDR3 length: 14 residues. The chain's CDR3 is CASSPTSGNNEQFF. The CDR3 DNA reads as TGTGCCAGCAGCCCGACTAGCGGAAACAATGAGCAGTTCTTC.

V is TRBV4-2 and J is TRBJ2-5; 12 nucleotides align to TRBD2. CDR1 LGHNA and CDR2 YNFKEQ come from the germline V gene. V lost 0 bases, J lost 4 bases, and 9 bases stayed unmatched. The CDR3 is 18 residues long. CDR3 nucleotides: TGTGCCAGCAGCCAAGATGGGGCGACTAGCGGGAGACGAGAGACCCAGTACTTC. As protein: CASSQDGATSGRRETQYF.

This clonotype was recorded a few times. The chain has TRBV29-1 and TRBJ2-7, with D possibly being TRBD2 (5 bases). This CDR3 has 12 amino acids. The V and J ends lost 6 bases and 9 bases respectively, with 18 bases between them. Germline CDR1 and CDR2: SQVTM and ANQGSEA. The CDR3 nucleotides are TGCAGCGTCTCCGTAGCAGCCGGAGGGCAGTACGTC. Translating it yields CSVSVAAGGQYV.

The CDR3 protein is CSAREGTSGRIEQYV. The CDR3, as DNA: TGCAGTGCTAGAGAGGGGACTAGCGGGAGGATCGAGCAGTACGTC. The rearrangement uses TRBV20-1 and TRBJ2-7, with 15 bases identical to TRBD2. Trimming took 0 bases from V and 6 from J; bases not matched to a gene: 3. Germline-derived CDR1 and CDR2 are DFQATT and SNEGSKA (reference sequence). CDR3 size: 15 residues.

The rearrangement uses TRBV7-2 and TRBJ1-1, with D possibly being TRBD1 (5 bases). The V end lost 3 bases, the J end lost 5 bases, and 13 bases lay between the germline ends. Per germline, CDR1 SGHTA and CDR2 FQGNSA. The CDR3 is made up of 14 amino acids. The CDR3 DNA is TGTGCCAGCAGCTTCCAGGGAGGGGATACTGAAGCTTTCTTT. It yields the protein CASSFQGGDTEAFF.

The rearrangement uses TRBV10-3 and TRBJ2-1, with 13 bases identical to TRBD2. The CDR3 has 16 residues. V gave up 3 bases and J gave up 5 bases; unmatched junction bases: 4. Germline V gives CDR1 ENHRY, CDR2 SYGVKD. CDR3 nucleotides: TGTGCCATCAGTGACCCGGGACTAGCGGGAAACAATGAGCAGTTCTTC. Protein sequence: CAISDPGLAGNNEQFF.

The chain joins TRBV11-2 to TRBJ2-7; weak D call: TRBD2 (6 bases). The CDR3 has 14 residues. The V end lost 1 base, the J end lost 7 bases, and 14 bases lay between the germline ends. Germline loops: CDR1 SGHAT, CDR2 FQNNGV. The CDR3 sequence is CASSLGRETREQYF. The CDR3 coding sequence is TGTGCCAGCAGCTTAGGACGGGAGACGCGAGAGCAGTACTTC. Using reference TRBV11-2 and TRBJ2-7 for the parts outside the CDR3, the full variable domain is EAGVAQSPRYKIIEKRQSVAFWCNPISGHATLYWYQQILGQGPKLLIQFQNNGVVDDSQLPKDRFSAERLKGVDSTLKIQPAKLEDSAVYLCASSLGRETREQYFGPGTRLTVT.

The chain has TRBV7-9 and TRBJ1-5, with 7 bases that match TRBD1. J lost 4 bases, V lost 5 bases, and 5 bases had no gene match. The CDR3 is made up of 14 amino acids. Germline CDR1 SEHNR, CDR2 FQNEAQ (reference sequence). The CDR3 loop reads CASSPGQINQPQHF. In DNA, the CDR3 is TGTGCCAGCAGCCCGGGACAGATAAATCAGCCCCAGCATTTT.

Written as DNA, the CDR3 is TGCAGTGCTAGAGCCGTCGCTCAAGAGACCCAGTACTTC. This sequence encodes CSARAVAQETQYF. The gene calls are TRBV20-1 and TRBJ2-5; the D is unclear. Trimming removed 1 base at V and 2 bases at J, with 8 bases between. The germline V gene has CDR1 DFQATT and CDR2 SNEGSKA (reference sequence). The CDR3 has 13 residues.

This clonotype was detected only a few times. V is TRBV3-1 and J is TRBJ2-1; 11 bases are a match to TRBD1. V shed 6 bases, J shed 6 bases, and the junction held 4 bases outside the gene matches. This CDR3 region has 14 residues. Germline CDR1 LGHDT, CDR2 YNNKEL (reference sequence). CDR3 loop: CASRRTGGSNEQFF. For the CDR3, the DNA is TGTGCCAGCAGAAGGACAGGGGGCTCCAATGAGCAGTTCTTC.

This clonotype occurred a few times. The rearrangement joins TRBV4-2 to TRBJ1-5; D remains ambiguous. Trimming took 0 bases from V and 7 from J, leaving 13 bases between them. The CDR3 is made up of 15 amino acids. Germline CDR1 and CDR2: LGHNA and YNFKEQ. The CDR3: CASSQEVAVVQPQHF. CDR3 bases: TGTGCCAGCAGCCAAGAGGTCGCAGTAGTACAGCCCCAGCATTTT.

This clonotype was detected many times. The rearrangement uses TRBV4-1 and TRBJ1-2; D unclear. Germline V gives CDR1 MGHRA, CDR2 YSYEKL. Deletions cut 4 bases from V and 0 bases from J, with 9 bases between. The CDR3 runs to 14 residues. The CDR3, as DNA: TGCGCCAGCAGCCGGAACACAGCTAACTATGGCTACACCTTC. It specifies CASSRNTANYGYTF.

This clonotype showed up just a few times. The rearrangement links TRBV7-2 to TRBJ1-2, with 7 bases matching TRBD1. Looked up from germline, CDR1 is SGHTA and CDR2 is FQGNSA. This CDR3 comprises 15 residues. The V and J ends lost 5 bases and 2 bases, in that order; junction bases with no gene match: 8. The CDR3 here is CASSVQQGSNYGYTF. The CDR3 DNA follows: TGTGCCAGCAGCGTACAACAGGGGTCCAACTATGGCTACACCTTC.

The chain is built from TRBV20-1 and TRBJ2-7; TRBD2 aligns across 9 bases. The CDR3 is 15 residues long. V dropped 3 bases and J dropped 5; count of bases not matched to a gene: 11. In germline, CDR1 is DFQATT, CDR2 SNEGSKA (reference sequence). The CDR3 region is CSASRREGPRNEQYF. In DNA, the CDR3 is TGCAGTGCTAGTAGGCGGGAGGGCCCTAGGAACGAGCAGTACTTC.

The chain is built from TRBV14 and TRBJ2-3; either TRBD1 or TRBD2 may fit D (5 bases each). CDR1 and CDR2 from the germline V gene are SGHDN and FVKESK. The V end lost 1 base, the J end lost 7 bases, and 15 bases lay between the germline ends. CDR3 size: 15 residues. The CDR3 sequence is CASSQAGGPRYTQYF. CDR3 nucleotides: TGTGCCAGCAGCCAAGCTGGGGGACCCCGGTATACGCAGTATTTT. Full variable domain (outside the CDR3, taken from reference TRBV14 and TRBJ2-3): EAGVTQFPSHSVIEKGQTVTLRCDPISGHDNLYWYRRVMGKEIKFLLHFVKESKQDESGMPNNRFLAERTGGTYSTLKVQPAELEDSGVYFCASSQAGGPRYTQYFGPGTRLTVL.

This clonotype was seen more than once but under ten times. The genes are TRBV5-1 and TRBJ2-1; the match to TRBD2 covers 10 bases. After removal of 4 bases from V and 0 bases from J, the junction contained 7 bases not matched to a gene. Germline V gene sequence: CDR1 SGHRS, CDR2 YFSETQ. There are 17 residues in the CDR3. The CDR3 region has the DNA TGCGCCAGCAGCGCAGCTAGCGGGAGCTTCTCCTACAATGAGCAGTTCTTC. This gives the protein CASSAASGSFSYNEQFF. Supplemented by reference TRBV5-1 and TRBJ2-1, the full variable domain reads KAGVTQTPRYLIKTRGQQVTLSCSPISGHRSVSWYQQTPGQGLQFLFEYFSETQRNKGNFPGRFSGRQFSNSRSEMNVSTLELGDSALYLCASSAASGSFSYNEQFFGPGTRLTVL.

V gene TRBV12-3 or TRBV12-4 combines with J gene TRBJ2-7, with 7 bases aligning to TRBD2. Trimming removed 5 bases from V and 7 bases from J; junction bases left unmatched: 11. The length of the CDR3 is 14 residues. For the CDR3, the DNA is TGTGCCAGCAGTCCCCTCGGGGGAGGGCTTGAGCAGTACTTC. Its translation: CASSPLGGGLEQYF.

This clonotype was detected a few times. This chain connects TRBV7-2 to TRBJ1-6, with 10 nucleotides matching TRBD1. V was clipped by 6 bases and J by 9 bases; unmatched bases: 5. Per the germline V gene, CDR1 is SGHTA and CDR2 is FQGNSA. The CDR3 totals 14 residues. The CDR3 reads CASREGQGGSPLHF. The CDR3 nucleotides read TGTGCCAGCAGAGAAGGACAGGGGGGTTCACCCCTCCACTTT.

This rearrangement joins TRBV5-1 to TRBJ2-1; the match to TRBD2 covers 8 bases. Looked up from germline, CDR1 is SGHRS and CDR2 is YFSETQ. The CDR3 contains 14 residues. The trim removed 0 bases at V and 9 bases at J, leaving 5 bases unmatched. The DNA of the CDR3 is TGCGCCAGCAGCTTGGGACGGGAGGGCCGTGAGCAGTTCTTC. Its translation is CASSLGREGREQFF.

This clonotype occurred a few times. The rearrangement uses TRBV6-1 and TRBJ2-1; D is unresolved. This CDR3 has 10 residues. Germline V gene lookup returns CDR1 MNHNS and CDR2 SASEGT. Trimming pared 2 bases from V and 12 bases from J, leaving 5 bases between. DNA of the CDR3: TGTGCCAGCAGTGAAAGGTCGCAGTTCTTC. This gives the protein CASSERSQFF.